This note documents a single T cell receptor (beta chain) sequence. Profiling relied on immunoSEQ multiplex PCR, and the TCRdb table lists in-frame clones only, not all of them. The table lists 300,000 to 450,000 clones, 85% to 90% of them singletons. Participants reported their clinical history, and cohort assignment relied on those reports. The source of the sample is a study of blood T cell repertoires in COVID-19. At the level of the study: Some COVID-19 samples were acute and others convalescent; all came from the United States, Italy and Spain. Sources were T cells, B-cell-depleted T cells, or PBMCs; the material itself was cDNA or gDNA.

The sequence was collected from a woman aged 25 to 39 who had been exposed to COVID-19. The sequencing sample was made of PBMCs or T cells enriched from blood (not recorded which).

CDR3 in amino acids: CASSMFLGQVGATNEKLFF. CDR3 sequence (DNA): TGTGCCAGTAGTATGTTTCTCGGGCAGGTGGGAGCAACTAATGAAAAACTGTTTTTT. This chain joins TRBV19 and TRBJ1-4; D unclear. There are 19 residues in the CDR3. The germline CDR1 and CDR2 sequences are LNHDA and SQIVND (reference sequence). V was pared by 3 bases and J by 0 bases, with 20 bases between.